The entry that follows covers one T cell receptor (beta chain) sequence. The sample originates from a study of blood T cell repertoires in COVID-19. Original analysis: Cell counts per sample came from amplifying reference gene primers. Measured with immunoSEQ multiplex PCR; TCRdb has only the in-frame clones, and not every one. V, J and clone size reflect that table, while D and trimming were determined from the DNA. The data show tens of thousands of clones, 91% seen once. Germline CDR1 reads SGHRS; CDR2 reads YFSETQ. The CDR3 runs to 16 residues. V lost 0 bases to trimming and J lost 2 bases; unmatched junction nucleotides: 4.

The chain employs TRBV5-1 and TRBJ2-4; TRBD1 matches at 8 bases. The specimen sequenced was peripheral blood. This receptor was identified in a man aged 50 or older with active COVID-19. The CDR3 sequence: CASSLVAGGTKNIQYF. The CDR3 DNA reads TGCGCCAGCAGCTTGGTGGCAGGGGGCACCAAAAACATTCAGTACTTC.